This T cell receptor beta chain was sequenced during a study of blood T cells in healthy people across ages. V lost 4 bases to trimming and J lost 1 base; unmatched junction nucleotides: 7. CDR1 is DFQATT, CDR2 SNEGSKA, per germline (reference sequence). The CDR3 loop spans 17 amino acids. Together with a sample-barcoded 5' primer, a J-beta primer mix was included in a second PCR lasting roughly 7 to 11 cycles. Unique molecular identifiers of 12 random nucleotides labeled each cDNA. In TCRdb, the 5' RACE reads were re-called with MiXCR into one record per CDR3 protein. The sample comprises some 920,000 distinct CDR3 sequences, roughly 50% of which are singletons, and over 20% rests with the top ten. Study conclusions and caveats: Observed TCR beta diversity showed a strong correlation with the percentage of naive T cells as measured by flow cytometry. Those diversity estimates obtained from one million T cells were thought to be underestimates.

Per sample, extraction of total RNA gave at least 5 micrograms in every case. This clonotype has just a few counts. Its specificity is unknown. This TCR derives from a woman aged 60-75 years in good health. The chain carries TRBV20-1 and TRBJ2-6, with 10 bases that match TRBD2. The sequencing input was blood. The CDR3 reads CSAKGTSEISGANVLTF. The CDR3 DNA sequence: TGCAGTGCTAAAGGGACTAGCGAAATATCTGGGGCCAACGTCCTGACTTTC.